Shown below are 30 T cell receptor beta chains from a single sample sequenced in a study of graft-versus-host responses after intestinal transplantation. The repertoire was sequenced with immunoSEQ multiplex PCR; TCRdb's copy has only in-frame clones and lacks some. The sample consists of tens of thousands of clones, approximately 94% of them appearing once. The antigens of these receptors remain unknown. Sequences were derived from unstimulated CD4+ T cells sorted from spleen or lymph node cells, sampled before transplant. These receptors all stem from a human donor who was the organ donor for an intestinal transplant.

The rearrangement joins TRBV6-6 to TRBJ2-3; weak D call: TRBD2 (6 bases). The V gene lost 4 bases and the J gene lost 0 bases, with 11 bases spanning the gap. CDR3 length: 15 amino acids. CDR1 and CDR2 (germline): MNHNY, SVGAGI (reference sequence). The chain's CDR3 is CASSWGVGSTDTQYF. The CDR3 bases are TGTGCCAGCAGTTGGGGGGTTGGAAGCACAGATACGCAGTATTTT.

The CDR3: CASSGQGNRGYTF. CDR3 in DNA: TGTGCCAGCAGCGGACAGGGCAATAGAGGCTACACCTTC. The chain recombines TRBV2 with TRBJ1-2, with 8 bases fitting TRBD1. J was trimmed by 8 bases and V by 6 bases; bases with no gene match: 8. The V gene's germline CDR1 is SNHLY and CDR2 FYNNEI. The CDR3 sequence is 13 residues long.

V gene TRBV7-6 combines with J gene TRBJ1-6; D is possibly TRBD1 (5 bases). V shed 1 base and J shed 7 bases, with 11 bases lying between them. The CDR3 is 15 residues long. Germline assignment: CDR1 SGHVS and CDR2 FNYEAQ. The CDR3 spells CASSLVGASNSPLHF. CDR3 DNA: TGTGCCAGCAGCTTAGTCGGGGCCTCGAATTCACCCCTCCACTTT.

The chain links TRBV14 to TRBJ1-6; D gene unclear. V gave up 3 bases and J gave up 8 bases, with 5 bases separating them. This CDR3 is built from 12 residues. CDR1 is SGHDN and CDR2 is FVKESK in the germline V gene. CDR3 coding DNA: TGTGCCAGCAGCCAGCCATATTCACCCCTCCACTTT. This gives the protein CASSQPYSPLHF.

The genes are TRBV10-3 and TRBJ1-2; 9 bases map to TRBD1. Germline CDR1 ENHRY, CDR2 SYGVKD. V shed 4 bases, J shed 5 bases, and the junction held 8 bases outside the gene matches. The CDR3 runs to 15 residues. The CDR3 coding sequence is TGTGCCATCAGTGGCCCCGGACAGGGGTTATATGGCTACACCTTC. As protein: CAISGPGQGLYGYTF.

J is TRBJ1-6 and V is TRBV6-5; weak D call: TRBD1 (6 bases). The CDR3 extends over 15 amino acids. The V end lost 6 bases, the J end lost 5 bases, and 14 bases lay between the germline ends. Germline values: CDR1 MNHEY, CDR2 SVGAGI. The CDR3 coding sequence is TGTGCCAGCAGCCTGGACAGCTCGAATAATTCACCCCTCCACTTT. It codes for CASSLDSSNNSPLHF.

The V and J genes are TRBV7-2 and TRBJ2-7; 7 bases line up with TRBD2. Germline CDR1 SGHTA, CDR2 FQGNSA. The CDR3 has 15 residues. V lost 1 base and J lost 1; bases outside the gene matches: 4. This CDR3 reads CASSLGGGLSYEQYF. The CDR3 DNA is TGTGCCAGCAGCTTAGGGGGGGGTCTTTCCTACGAGCAGTACTTC.

This clone showed up just once. This chain joins TRBV10-2 and TRBJ2-7; 8 bases fit TRBD1. The CDR3 consists of 13 residues. With V trimmed by 4 bases and J by 4 bases, 3 bases remained unmatched. Germline lookup yields CDR1 WSHSY and CDR2 SAAADI. The CDR3 nucleotides read TGCGCCAGCAGTGGAGACAGGGGTTACGAGCAGTACTTC. Protein product: CASSGDRGYEQYF.

The rearrangement uses TRBV19 and TRBJ1-1; 10 bases agree with TRBD1. The CDR3 is 16 amino acids. J lost 5 bases, V lost 4 bases, and 10 bases had no gene match. Germline lookup yields CDR1 LNHDA and CDR2 SQIVND (reference sequence). The CDR3 sequence is CASSKTGGARGTEAFF. CDR3 sequence (DNA): TGTGCCAGTAGTAAGACAGGGGGCGCACGAGGGACTGAAGCTTTCTTT.

The V call is TRBV6-1, the J call TRBJ2-2; 12 positions agree with TRBD2. V trimming: 0 bases; J trimming: 7 bases; junction bases outside the gene matches: 9. This CDR3 contains 18 residues. Germline CDR1 and CDR2: MNHNS and SASEGT. CDR3 region: CASSEALAGGRVGGELFF. The CDR3 DNA reads as TGTGCCAGCAGTGAAGCCCTAGCGGGGGGGCGAGTAGGCGGGGAGCTGTTTTTT.

The rearrangement links TRBV5-1 to TRBJ2-2, with 14 bases aligning to TRBD2. Germline CDR1 is SGHRS and CDR2 is YFSETQ. V trimming: 2 bases; J trimming: 7 bases; junction bases outside the gene matches: 7. The CDR3 covers 17 residues. The CDR3 DNA sequence: TGCGCCAGCAGCTTCGGGACTAGCGGGGGATTGTTCGGGGAGCTGTTTTTT. Translated, it gives CASSFGTSGGLFGELFF.

This chain connects TRBV5-6 to TRBJ2-1, with 8 positions matching TRBD1. The CDR3 spans 16 residues. Trimming at V came to 3 bases and at J to 5 bases, leaving 10 bases not matched to a gene. Germline CDR1 SGHDT, CDR2 YYEEEE. CDR3 amino acids: CASSSTPGQANNEQFF. DNA of the CDR3: TGTGCCAGCAGCTCCACCCCGGGACAGGCGAACAATGAGCAGTTCTTC. The full variable domain, in which reference TRBV5-6 and TRBJ2-1 provide the parts outside the CDR3, is DAGVTQSPTHLIKTRGQQVTLRCSPKSGHDTVSWYQQALGQGPQFIFQYYEEEERQRGNFPDRFSGHQFPNYSSELNVNALLLGDSALYLCASSSTPGQANNEQFFGPGTRLTVL.

The chain recombines TRBV6-6 with TRBJ1-5, with a weak D call TRBD1 (6 bases). Germline CDR1 and CDR2: MNHNY and SVGAGI (reference sequence). The CDR3 sequence is 15 residues long. Trimming removed 6 bases at V and 2 bases at J, with 14 bases between. The CDR3 protein is CASRGGGGGNQPQHF. The CDR3 nucleotides are TGTGCCAGCAGGGGCGGTGGGGGCGGCAATCAGCCCCAGCATTTT.

The chain joins TRBV7-2 to TRBJ2-7, with D perhaps TRBD1 (5 bases). The germline gives CDR1 SGHTA, CDR2 FQGNSA. The CDR3 has 13 residues. V was clipped by 2 bases and J by 5 bases, with 10 bases between them. The CDR3 loop reads CASSLFRAHEQYF. In DNA, the CDR3 is TGTGCCAGCAGCTTATTCAGGGCCCACGAGCAGTACTTC.

The rearrangement uses TRBV7-2 and TRBJ1-4; 10 bases agree with TRBD1. In germline, CDR1 is SGHTA, CDR2 FQGNSA. This CDR3 has 14 residues. After removal of 3 bases from V and 7 bases from J, the junction contained 2 bases not matched to a gene. CDR3 loop: CASSLTGGAEKLFF. The CDR3, as DNA: TGTGCCAGCAGCTTGACAGGGGGCGCTGAAAAACTGTTTTTT.

The chain links TRBV7-2 to TRBJ2-5; D not resolved. The J call may be faulty, since TRBJ2-7 better matches the DNA end. Per germline, CDR1 SGHTA and CDR2 FQGNSA. This CDR3 contains 16 residues. CDR3 DNA sequence: TGTGCCAGCAGCTTAAGAAGGACGGAAAGCTCCTACGAGCAGTACTTC. Translated: CASSLRRTESSYEQYF.

This clone was recorded only once. V and J are TRBV10-3 and TRBJ1-5, with TRBD1 identical over 9 bases. J lost 4 bases, V lost 5 bases, and 3 bases had no gene match. The CDR3 runs to 14 residues. Germline V gene lookup returns CDR1 ENHRY and CDR2 SYGVKD. The CDR3 DNA sequence: TGTGCCATCAGTTCGACAGGGGGAAATCAGCCCCAGCATTTT. Encoded protein: CAISSTGGNQPQHF.

This clone was counted a single time. The chain carries TRBV4-1 and TRBJ2-3, with no clear D. The V gene lost 3 bases and the J gene lost 4 bases, with 2 bases spanning the gap. CDR1 MGHRA and CDR2 YSYEKL come from the germline V gene. The CDR3 is made up of 11 amino acids. The CDR3 region has the DNA TGCGCCAGCAGCCACCCAGATACGCAGTATTTT. It encodes CASSHPDTQYF.

The chain recombines TRBV7-2 with TRBJ2-1; 11 nucleotides match TRBD2. CDR3 length: 15 residues. Germline loops: CDR1 SGHTA, CDR2 FQGNSA. V lost 5 bases, J lost 6 bases, and 6 bases stayed unmatched. For the CDR3, the DNA is TGTGCCAGCAGCCCTGACCTAGCGGGGGGCAATGAGCAGTTCTTC. Translating it yields CASSPDLAGGNEQFF.

V and J are TRBV5-4 and TRBJ2-3; D is ambiguous. The V gene's germline CDR1 is SGHNT and CDR2 YYREEE (reference sequence). The CDR3 consists of 13 residues. Trimming cost V 7 bases and J 3 bases, with 12 bases left between them. The CDR3: CASGEVRTDTQYF. The CDR3 DNA reads as TGTGCCAGCGGCGAAGTCCGGACAGATACGCAGTATTTT.

The CDR3 loop is CASSLGGTGGYGYTF. Written as DNA, the CDR3 is TGTGCCAGCAGTTTGGGGGGGACAGGGGGCTATGGCTACACCTTC. This chain joins TRBV6-5 and TRBJ1-2; 11 positions match TRBD1. CDR1 MNHEY and CDR2 SVGAGI come from the germline V gene. V dropped 4 bases and J dropped 4; count of bases not matched to a gene: 5. This CDR3 has 15 amino acids.

The chain joins TRBV4-2 to TRBJ2-3; TRBD2 matches at 12 bases. V lost 3 bases, J lost 4 bases, and 5 bases stayed unmatched. Germline V gives CDR1 LGHNA, CDR2 YNFKEQ. The CDR3 consists of 16 residues. This CDR3 reads CASSQSTSGGPDTQYF. The CDR3, as DNA: TGTGCCAGCAGCCAGTCTACTAGCGGGGGGCCAGATACGCAGTATTTT.

This rearrangement joins TRBV15 to TRBJ1-1; unclear D gene. This CDR3 comprises 15 residues. Between the trimmed V and J ends, which lost 1 base and 0 bases, there was a span of 9 bases. Germline V CDR1 and CDR2: LNHNV, YYDKDF (reference sequence). The CDR3 coding sequence is TGTGCCACCAGCAGAGGCGGACGGGTGAACACTGAAGCTTTCTTT. Amino acid sequence: CATSRGGRVNTEAFF.

This clone has a single count. The chain couples TRBV7-2 to TRBJ2-2; 8 bases agree with TRBD2. J was trimmed by 0 bases and V by 6 bases; bases with no gene match: 3. The germline CDR1 and CDR2 sequences are SGHTA and FQGNSA. The CDR3 covers 15 residues. CDR3 sequence: CASRKGLANTGELFF. CDR3 coding DNA: TGTGCCAGCAGGAAGGGACTAGCGAACACCGGGGAGCTGTTTTTT.

The chain combines TRBV18 with TRBJ2-7, with D hard to call. The CDR3 is made up of 14 amino acids. Germline V CDR1 and CDR2: KGHSH, LQKENI. V shed 0 bases and J shed 4 bases, with 10 bases lying between them. The CDR3, as DNA: TGTGCCAGCTCACCACCGAACAGAGGATACGAGCAGTACTTC. It yields the protein CASSPPNRGYEQYF.

V gene TRBV12-5 combines with J gene TRBJ2-1, with D hard to call. Trimming stripped 3 bases from V and 7 bases from J, with 4 bases between. Germline lookup yields CDR1 LGHNT and CDR2 FRNRAP. The CDR3 covers 11 residues. The CDR3 DNA sequence: TGTGCTAGTGGTTTAGGGAATGAGCAGTTCTTC. This sequence encodes CASGLGNEQFF.

The genes are TRBV19 and TRBJ1-2; the D is unclear. The CDR3 covers 11 residues. Between the trimmed V and J ends, which lost 3 bases and 2 bases, there was a span of 1 base. Germline V CDR1 and CDR2: LNHDA, SQIVND (reference sequence). The CDR3: CASSINYGYTF. The CDR3 region has the DNA TGTGCCAGTAGTATCAACTATGGCTACACCTTC. The complete variable domain, with remaining parts taken from reference TRBV19 and TRBJ1-2, reads DGGITQSPKYLFRKEGQNVTLSCEQNLNHDAMYWYRQDPGQGLRLIYYSQIVNDFQKGDIAEGYSVSREKKESFPLTVTSAQKNPTAFYLCASSINYGYTFGSGTRLTVV.

This rearrangement joins TRBV12-5 to TRBJ2-2; TRBD1 might be the D (6 bases). Trimming pared 1 base from V and 0 bases from J, leaving 21 bases between. The CDR3 runs 20 residues. The germline V gene has CDR1 LGHNT and CDR2 FRNRAP. The CDR3 sequence is CASGLAGKGDPWTNTGELFF. The CDR3 DNA reads as TGTGCTAGTGGTTTGGCCGGTAAGGGGGACCCATGGACGAACACCGGGGAGCTGTTTTTT.

This clone was seen only once. The rearrangement uses TRBV10-3 and TRBJ2-7; D is perhaps TRBD1 or TRBD2 (5 bases each). The CDR3 is made up of 17 amino acids. Germline values: CDR1 ENHRY, CDR2 SYGVKD. The ends were cut back, 0 bases at V and 1 base at J, with 16 bases in the middle. CDR3 region: CAISESAGTKSSYEQYF. For the CDR3, the DNA is TGTGCCATCAGTGAGTCGGCAGGGACCAAATCTTCCTACGAGCAGTACTTC.

The V call is TRBV20-1, the J call TRBJ2-3, with unresolved D. CDR1 and CDR2 from the germline V gene are DFQATT and SNEGSKA (reference sequence). The CDR3 covers 9 residues. Trimming stripped 7 bases from V and 9 bases from J, with 8 bases between. CDR3 sequence: CSVEGTQYF. The DNA for the CDR3 is TGCAGTGTAGAAGGAACGCAGTATTTT.